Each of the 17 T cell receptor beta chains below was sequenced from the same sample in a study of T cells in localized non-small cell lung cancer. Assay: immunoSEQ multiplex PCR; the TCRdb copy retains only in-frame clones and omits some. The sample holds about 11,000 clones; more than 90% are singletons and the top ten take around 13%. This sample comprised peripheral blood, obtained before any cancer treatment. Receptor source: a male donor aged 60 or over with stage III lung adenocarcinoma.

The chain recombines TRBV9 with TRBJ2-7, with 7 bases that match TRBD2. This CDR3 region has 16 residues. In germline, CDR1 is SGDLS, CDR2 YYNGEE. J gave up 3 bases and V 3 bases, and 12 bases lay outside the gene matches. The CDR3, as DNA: TGTGCCAGCAGCGCCCGAGGGAGGGAGGGTTTCTACGAGCAGTACTTC. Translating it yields CASSARGREGFYEQYF.

The CDR3 sequence: CAWSLLGDEQFF. The DNA of the CDR3 is TGTGCCTGGAGTCTACTGGGCGATGAGCAGTTCTTC. V usage is TRBV30 and J usage is TRBJ2-1; D is unclear. CDR1 and CDR2 from the germline V gene are GTSNPN and SVGIG (reference sequence). The length of the CDR3 is 12 residues. The V end lost 2 bases, the J end lost 8 bases, and 10 bases lay between the germline ends.

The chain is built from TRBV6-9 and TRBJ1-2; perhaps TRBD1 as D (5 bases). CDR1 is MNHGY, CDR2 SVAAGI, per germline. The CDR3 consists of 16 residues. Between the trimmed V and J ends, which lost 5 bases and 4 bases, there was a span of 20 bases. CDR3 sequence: CASSTNRPGKTYGYTF. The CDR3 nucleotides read TGTGCCAGCAGTACAAACAGGCCCGGAAAGACCTATGGCTACACCTTC.

CDR3 nucleotides: TGCGCCAGCAGCTTGCTGGACTCAACCGCCGGGGAGCTGTTTTTT. The encoded protein is CASSLLDSTAGELFF. The genes are TRBV5-1 and TRBJ2-2; D perhaps matches TRBD2 (5 bases). The length of the CDR3 is 15 residues. The germline gives CDR1 SGHRS, CDR2 YFSETQ. The V end was cut by 1 base, the J end by 6 bases, with 13 bases between.

The CDR3 loop reads CSVMDGQETQYF. In DNA, the CDR3 is TGCAGCGTGATGGACGGACAAGAGACCCAGTACTTC. J is TRBJ2-5 and V is TRBV29-1; D ambiguous. CDR3 length: 12 residues. V lost 6 bases and J 2 bases, leaving 10 bases between the germline ends. CDR1 is SQVTM and CDR2 is ANQGSEA in the germline V gene. The variable domain in full, completed from reference TRBV29-1 and TRBJ2-5, reads SAVISQKPSRDICQRGTSLTIQCQVDSQVTMMFWYRQQPGQSLTLIATANQGSEATYESGFVIDKFPISRPNLTFSTLTVSNMSPEDSSIYLCSVMDGQETQYFGPGTRLLVL.

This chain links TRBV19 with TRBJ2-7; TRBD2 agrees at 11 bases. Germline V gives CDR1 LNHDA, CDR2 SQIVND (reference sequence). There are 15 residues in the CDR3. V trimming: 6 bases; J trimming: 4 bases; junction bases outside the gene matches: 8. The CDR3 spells CASRIGTSGKYEQYF. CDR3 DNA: TGTGCCAGTAGAATCGGGACTAGCGGAAAGTACGAGCAGTACTTC.

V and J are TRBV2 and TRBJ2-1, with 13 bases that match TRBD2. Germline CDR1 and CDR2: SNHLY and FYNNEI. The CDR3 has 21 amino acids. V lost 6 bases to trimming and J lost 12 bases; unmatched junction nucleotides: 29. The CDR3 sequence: CASRLPGPRTSGSMGYRGQFF. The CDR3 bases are TGTGCCAGCAGGTTACCGGGACCCAGGACTAGCGGGAGTATGGGATACAGAGGGCAGTTCTTC.

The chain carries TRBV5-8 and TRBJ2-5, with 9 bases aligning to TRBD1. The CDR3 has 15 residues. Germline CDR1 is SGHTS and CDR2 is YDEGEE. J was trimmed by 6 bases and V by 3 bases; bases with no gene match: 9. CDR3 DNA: TGTGCCAGCAGCTCGCTACAGGACAGGGGAAAGACCCAGTACTTC. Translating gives CASSSLQDRGKTQYF.

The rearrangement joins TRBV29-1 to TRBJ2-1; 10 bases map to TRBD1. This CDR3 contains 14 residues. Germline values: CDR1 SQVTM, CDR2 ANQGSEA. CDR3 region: CSALGTGASNEQFF. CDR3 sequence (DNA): TGCAGTGCACTGGGGACAGGGGCTAGCAATGAGCAGTTCTTC.

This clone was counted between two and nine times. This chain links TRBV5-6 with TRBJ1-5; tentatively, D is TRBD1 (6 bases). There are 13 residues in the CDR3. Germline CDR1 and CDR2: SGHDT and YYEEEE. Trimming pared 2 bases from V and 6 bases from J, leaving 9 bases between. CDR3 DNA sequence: TGTGCCAGCAGCTTAGGGGGAACTCAGCCCCAGCATTTT. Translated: CASSLGGTQPQHF.

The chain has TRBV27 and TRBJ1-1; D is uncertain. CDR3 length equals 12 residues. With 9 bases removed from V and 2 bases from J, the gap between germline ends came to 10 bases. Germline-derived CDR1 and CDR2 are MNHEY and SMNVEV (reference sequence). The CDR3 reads CASPDGNTEAFF. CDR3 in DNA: TGTGCCAGTCCGGATGGAAACACTGAAGCTTTCTTT.

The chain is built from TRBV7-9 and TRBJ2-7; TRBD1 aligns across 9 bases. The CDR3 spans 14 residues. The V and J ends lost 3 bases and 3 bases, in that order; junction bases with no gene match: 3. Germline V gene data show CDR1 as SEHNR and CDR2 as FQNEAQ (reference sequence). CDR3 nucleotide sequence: TGTGCCAGCAGCTTCTGGACAGGGGACTACGAGCAGTACTTC. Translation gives CASSFWTGDYEQYF.

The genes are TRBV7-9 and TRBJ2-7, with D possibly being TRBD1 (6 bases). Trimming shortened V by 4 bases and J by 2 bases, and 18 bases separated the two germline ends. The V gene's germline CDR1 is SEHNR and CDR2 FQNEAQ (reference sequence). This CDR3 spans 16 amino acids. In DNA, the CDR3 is TGTGCCAGCAGCTCCGCCGCGACAGGAGTTACCTACGAGCAGTACTTC. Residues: CASSSAATGVTYEQYF. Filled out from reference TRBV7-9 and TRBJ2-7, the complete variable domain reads DTGVSQNPRHKITKRGQNVTFRCDPISEHNRLYWYRQTLGQGPEFLTYFQNEAQLEKSRLLSDRFSAERPKGSFSTLEIQRTEQGDSAMYLCASSSAATGVTYEQYFGPGTRLTVT.

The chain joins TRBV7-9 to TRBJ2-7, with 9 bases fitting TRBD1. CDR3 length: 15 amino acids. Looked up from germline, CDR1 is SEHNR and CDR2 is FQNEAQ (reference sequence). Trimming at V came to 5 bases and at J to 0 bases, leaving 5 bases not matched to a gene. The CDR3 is CASSARQGDSYEQYF. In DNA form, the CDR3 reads TGTGCCAGCAGCGCGAGACAGGGGGACTCCTACGAGCAGTACTTC. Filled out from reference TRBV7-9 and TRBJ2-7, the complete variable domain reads DTGVSQNPRHKITKRGQNVTFRCDPISEHNRLYWYRQTLGQGPEFLTYFQNEAQLEKSRLLSDRFSAERPKGSFSTLEIQRTEQGDSAMYLCASSARQGDSYEQYFGPGTRLTVT.

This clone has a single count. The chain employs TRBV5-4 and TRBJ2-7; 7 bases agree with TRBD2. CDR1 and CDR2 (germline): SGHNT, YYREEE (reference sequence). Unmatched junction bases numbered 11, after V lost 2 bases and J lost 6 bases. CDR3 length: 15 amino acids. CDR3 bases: TGTGCCAGCAGCTTAAGGTTAGCAGGGAGGGGCGAGCAGTACTTC. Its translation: CASSLRLAGRGEQYF.

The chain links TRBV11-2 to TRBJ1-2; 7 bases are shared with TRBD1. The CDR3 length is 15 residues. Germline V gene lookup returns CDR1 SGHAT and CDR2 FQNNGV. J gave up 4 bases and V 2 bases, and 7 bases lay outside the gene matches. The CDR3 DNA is TGTGCCAGCAGCTTATCACCGGGACAGCCCTATGGCTACACCTTC. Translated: CASSLSPGQPYGYTF.

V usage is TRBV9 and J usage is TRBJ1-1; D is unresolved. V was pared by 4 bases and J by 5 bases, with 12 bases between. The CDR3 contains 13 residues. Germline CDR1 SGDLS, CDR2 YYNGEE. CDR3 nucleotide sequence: TGTGCCAGCAGCCTTGGGGATCGAACTGAAGCTTTCTTT. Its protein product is CASSLGDRTEAFF.